A selection of T cell receptor beta chains follows, all from one sample in a study of PD-1 blockade in classical Hodgkin lymphoma. The assay was immunoSEQ multiplex PCR, and TCRdb's table has in-frame clones only and misses some. The sample includes 25,000 to 30,000 clones, approximately 89% of them seen just once. The sequencing input was peripheral blood mononuclear cells (PBMCs). These receptors were obtained from a human donor with classical Hodgkin lymphoma. The CDR3 runs from the conserved cysteine through the conserved F or W. The D gene is left open where the match is weak. Size values are once, few and many counts, or a class for expanded clones, and some rows have none.

TRBV7-2,.,.,TRBJ2-3,TGTGCCAGCAGCTTAGGCTTCGGGGTCGGCACAGATACGCAGTATTTT,CASSLGFGVGTDTQYF
TRBV28,TRBD2,.,TRBJ2-7,TGTGCCAGCAGTTTATTCGCTAGCGGGAGGCACGAGCAGTACTTC,CASSLFASGRHEQYF
TRBV20-1,.,.,TRBJ1-4,TGCAGTGCTGGACAAGACGAGCGGTTTTTT,CSAGQDERFF
TRBV28,TRBD1,.,TRBJ1-3,TGTGCCAGCAGTTTATTTGGGACAGGCTCTGGAAACACCATATATTTT,CASSLFGTGSGNTIYF
TRBV7-3,.,.,TRBJ2-7,TGTGCCAGCAGCCCTCACCCGGGGATCGAGCAGTACTTC,CASSPHPGIEQYF
TRBV13,TRBD1,.,TRBJ1-2,TGTGCCAGCAGCATGGACAGGACAACGAGCGGCTACACCTTC,CASSMDRTTSGYTF
TRBV16,.,.,TRBJ2-5,TGTGCCAGCAGCCACGGTCCCTCAGAGACCCAGTACTTC,CASSHGPSETQYF
TRBV7-9,.,few,TRBJ1-1,TGTGCCAGCAGCTCTCCCGGGGGGCTCCCGAACACTGAAGCTTTCTTT,CASSSPGGLPNTEAFF
TRBV11-2,.,.,TRBJ2-2,TGTGCCAGCAGCCACGATGGGACCGGGGAGCTGTTTTTT,CASSHDGTGELFF
TRBV5-8,.,.,TRBJ2-3,TGTGCCAGCAGCGGGATAGGAGATACGCAGTATTTT,CASSGIGDTQYF
TRBV28,.,.,TRBJ2-1,TGTGCCAGCAGTCCCCCTGGCGATGAGCAGTTCTTC,CASSPPGDEQFF
TRBV2,.,few,TRBJ2-7,TGTGCCAGCAGCCGAGCATACAGGGACGAGCAGTACTTC,CASSRAYRDEQYF
TRBV11-2,TRBD2,.,TRBJ2-3,TGTGCCAGCAGCTCGGGACTAGCGGGGATGGTGGGGACAGATACGCAGTATTTT,CASSSGLAGMVGTDTQYF
TRBV7-2,TRBD1,.,TRBJ2-2,TGTGCCAGCAGCTTAACGACAGGGGGCTTGACCGGGGAGCTGTTTTTT,CASSLTTGGLTGELFF
TRBV5-4,.,.,TRBJ2-5,TGTGCCAGCAGCTTGTCTGGGGCGGGAGAGACCCAGTACTTC,CASSLSGAGETQYF
TRBV28,.,.,TRBJ1-4,TGTGCCAGCAGTTTAATATCTGGGGCCGGAGGAAATGAAAAACTGTTTTTT,CASSLISGAGGNEKLFF
TRBV30,.,.,TRBJ2-2,TGTGCCTGGAGTGTACACACCGGGGAGCTGTTTTTT,CAWSVHTGELFF
TRBV18,.,.,TRBJ2-1,TGTGCCAGCTCACCTACCCTGGACAATGAGCAGTTCTTC,CASSPTLDNEQFF
TRBV6-5,.,once,TRBJ1-2,TGTGCCAGCAGTTACTCATCCGGGCAGAGTGGCTACACCTTC,CASSYSSGQSGYTF
TRBV18,.,once,TRBJ2-5,TGTGCCAGCTCACCACCGAATCGGAACCAAGAGACCCAGTACTTC,CASSPPNRNQETQYF
TRBV28,TRBD1,.,TRBJ1-2,TGTGCCAGCAGACCTCCGGGACAGGTCTATGGCTACACCTTC,CASRPPGQVYGYTF
TRBV7-6,.,.,TRBJ2-1,TGTGCCAGCAGCCGTGGGACACTCCTTGAGAATGAGCAGTTCTTC,CASSRGTLLENEQFF
TRBV18,TRBD1,.,TRBJ2-4,TGTGCCAGCTCACCGGGACAGCAAACTGCGAACATTCAGTACTTC,CASSPGQQTANIQYF
TRBV6-5,TRBD1,.,TRBJ1-3,TGTGCCGCGGGACAGCCCAGAAACACCATATATTTT,CAAGQPRNTIYF
TRBV4-2,.,.,TRBJ2-3,TGTGCCAGCAGCCAAGCGTTGGGCGGGTCCACAGATACGCAGTATTTT,CASSQALGGSTDTQYF
TRBV5-1,.,.,TRBJ2-5,TGCGCCAGCAGCTTGGAGGGGGGCCCCTGGGCAGGGGAGACCCAGTACTTC,CASSLEGGPWAGETQYF
TRBV10-3,.,.,TRBJ2-5,TGTGCCATCAGTGTTTCGTCCAGGCAAGAGACCCAGTACTTC,CAISVSSRQETQYF
TRBV7-2,.,.,TRBJ2-3,TGTGCCAGCAGCTCGGGTGGGACAGATACGCAGTATTTT,CASSSGGTDTQYF
TRBV7-2,.,once,TRBJ1-4,TGTGCCAGCAGCTCTTGGGGGGGGAGGAGTGAAAAACTGTTTTTT,CASSSWGGRSEKLFF